This T cell receptor beta chain emerged from a study of T cells in Graves' hyperthyroidism and ophthalmopathy. Study-wide background: Prior to any treatment, at the point of initial diagnosis, peripheral blood was collected. General study points: Most expanded thyroid clonotypes above 0.001 also appeared in blood.

There are a few counts of this clonotype. Its specificity is unknown. Fresh peripheral blood, under 11 ml, yielded the PBMCs. RNA transcripts were the template for amplifying TCR beta CDR3 regions. The HTBI primer set drove a first-round RT-PCR of the TCR CDR3. TCRdb independently ran MiXCR on the multiplex PCR reads; one entry per CDR3 protein. Here the sample spans about 740,000 distinct CDR3 sequences, 12% to 15% being singletons. Sequenced: blood. The TCR was taken from a woman aged 18-35 years with Graves' hyperthyroidism.

CDR3 bases: TGTGCCAGCAGTTTGGGGGGCACCCATGGCTACACCTTC. This sequence encodes CASSLGGTHGYTF. This chain uses TRBV27 with TRBJ1-2, with TRBD1 as a possible D gene (6 bases). CDR1 is MNHEY and CDR2 is SMNVEV in the germline V gene (reference sequence). Trimming removed 3 bases from V and 6 bases from J, with 11 bases in between. The CDR3 is made up of 13 amino acids.